The entry that follows covers one TCR beta chain sequence. Antigen: not known. These data originate in a study of CD8+ T cells in alopecia areata. V gave up 7 bases and J gave up 2 bases; unmatched junction bases: 16. The CDR3 extends over 19 amino acids. Looked up from germline, CDR1 is MDHEN and CDR2 is SYDVKM. The sample's treatment: oral pan-JAK inhibitor, 5-10 mg twice daily. The authors extracted RNA and reverse transcribed it into cDNA as the sequencing template. Sequencing was performed with immunoSEQ multiplex PCR; in TCRdb, only in-frame clones are kept and a portion is missing. The sample yields about 180,000 clones, around 51% seen once. General observations from the study: Scalp and blood samples kept many expanded lesional clones throughout tofacitinib. Among the top 100, expanded CD8+ clones were significantly decreased by tofacitinib, as was scalp clonality.

The sequence derives from a human donor with alopecia areata. Sequencing used CD8+ T cells sorted from blood, obtained around week 54, from a patient treated with tofacitinib. The chain is built from TRBV28 and TRBJ2-3, with TRBD2 identical over 12 bases. The CDR3 reads CASTPPPTSGGPFTDTQYF. CDR3 bases: TGTGCCAGCACTCCCCCGCCGACTAGCGGGGGCCCATTCACAGATACGCAGTATTTT.